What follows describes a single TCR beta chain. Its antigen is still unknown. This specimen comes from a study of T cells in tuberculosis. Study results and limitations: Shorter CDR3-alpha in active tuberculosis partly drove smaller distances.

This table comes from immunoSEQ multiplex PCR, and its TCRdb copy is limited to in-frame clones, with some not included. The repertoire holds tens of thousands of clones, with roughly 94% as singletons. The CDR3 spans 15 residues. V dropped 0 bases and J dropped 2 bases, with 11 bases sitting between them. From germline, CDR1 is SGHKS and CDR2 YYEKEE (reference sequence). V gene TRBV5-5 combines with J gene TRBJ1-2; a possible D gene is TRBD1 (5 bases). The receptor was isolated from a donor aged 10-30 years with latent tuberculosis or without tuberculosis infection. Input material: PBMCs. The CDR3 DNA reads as TGTGCCAGCAGCTTGGAAGGGACTTCCAACTATGGCTACACCTTC. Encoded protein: CASSLEGTSNYGYTF.